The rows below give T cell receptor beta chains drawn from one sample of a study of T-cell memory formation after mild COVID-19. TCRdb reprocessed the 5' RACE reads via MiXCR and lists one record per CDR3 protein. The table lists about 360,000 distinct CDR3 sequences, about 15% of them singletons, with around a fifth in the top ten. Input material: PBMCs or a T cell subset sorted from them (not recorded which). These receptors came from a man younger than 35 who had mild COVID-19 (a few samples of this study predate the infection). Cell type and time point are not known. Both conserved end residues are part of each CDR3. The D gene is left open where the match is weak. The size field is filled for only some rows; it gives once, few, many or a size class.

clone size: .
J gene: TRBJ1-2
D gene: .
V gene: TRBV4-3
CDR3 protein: CASSQEVTLGYGYTF
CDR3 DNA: TGCGCCAGCAGCCAAGAAGTAACACTGGGCTATGGCTACACCTTC

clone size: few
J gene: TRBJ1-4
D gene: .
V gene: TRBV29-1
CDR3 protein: CSVALATNEKLFF
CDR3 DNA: TGCAGCGTGGCCCTTGCAACTAATGAAAAACTGTTTTTT

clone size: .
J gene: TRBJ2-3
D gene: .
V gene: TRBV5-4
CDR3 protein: CASSLFSSTDTQYF
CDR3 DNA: TGTGCCAGCAGCTTGTTCAGTTCCACAGATACGCAGTATTTT

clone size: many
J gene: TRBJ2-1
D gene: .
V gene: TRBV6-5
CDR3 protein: CASSYSFWGSYNEQFF
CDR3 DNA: TGTGCCAGCAGTTACTCGTTCTGGGGCTCCTACAATGAGCAGTTCTTC

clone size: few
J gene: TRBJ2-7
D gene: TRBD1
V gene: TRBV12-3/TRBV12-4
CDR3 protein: CASSIETGADEQYF
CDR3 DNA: TGTGCCAGCAGTATAGAGACAGGGGCGGACGAGCAGTACTTC

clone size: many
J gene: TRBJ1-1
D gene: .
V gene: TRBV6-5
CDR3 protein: CASSYRNTEAFF
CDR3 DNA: TGTGCCAGCAGTTACAGAAACACTGAAGCTTTCTTT

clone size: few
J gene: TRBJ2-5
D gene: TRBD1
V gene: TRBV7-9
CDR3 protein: CASSLGQGDEETQYF
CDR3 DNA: TGTGCCAGCAGCTTAGGACAGGGGGATGAGGAGACCCAGTACTTC

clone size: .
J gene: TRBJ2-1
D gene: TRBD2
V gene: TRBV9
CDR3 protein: CASSVGAGAYNEQFF
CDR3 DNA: TGTGCCAGCAGCGTAGGGGCGGGGGCCTACAATGAGCAGTTCTTC

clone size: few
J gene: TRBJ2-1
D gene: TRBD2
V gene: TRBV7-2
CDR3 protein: CASSPERGPNNEQFF
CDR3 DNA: TGTGCCAGCAGCCCAGAGCGGGGGCCCAACAATGAGCAGTTCTTC

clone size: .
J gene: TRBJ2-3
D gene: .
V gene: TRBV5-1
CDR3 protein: CASRARGGPDTQYF
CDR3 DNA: TGCGCCAGCCGCGCCAGGGGGGGTCCGGATACGCAGTATTTT

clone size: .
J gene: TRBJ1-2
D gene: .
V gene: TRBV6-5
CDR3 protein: CASGSFNYGYTF
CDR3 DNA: TGTGCCAGCGGTAGTTTTAACTATGGCTACACCTTC

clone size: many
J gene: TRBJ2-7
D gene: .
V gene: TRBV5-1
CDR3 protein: CASSLPGQYEQYF
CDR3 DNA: TGCGCCAGCAGCCTACCCGGACAATACGAGCAGTACTTC

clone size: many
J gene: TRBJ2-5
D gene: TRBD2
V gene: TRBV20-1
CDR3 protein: CSALTSGNYQETQYF
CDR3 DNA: TGCAGTGCCCTGACTAGCGGGAATTACCAAGAGACCCAGTACTTC

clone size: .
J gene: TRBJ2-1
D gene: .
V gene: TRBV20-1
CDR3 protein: CSAPGGGRKIF
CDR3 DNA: TGCAGTGCTCCTGGCGGTGGTAGGAAGATCTTC

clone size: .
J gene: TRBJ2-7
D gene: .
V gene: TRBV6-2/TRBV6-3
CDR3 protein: CASSVGGEQYF
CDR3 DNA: TGTGCCAGCAGTGTGGGGGGCGAGCAGTACTTC

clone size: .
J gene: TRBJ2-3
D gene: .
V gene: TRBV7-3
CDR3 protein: CASSSLVGRVVDTQYF
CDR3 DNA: TGTGCCAGCAGCTCCCTGGTAGGAAGGGTAGTAGATACGCAGTATTTT

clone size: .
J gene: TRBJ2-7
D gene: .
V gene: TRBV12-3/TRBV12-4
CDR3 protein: CASSWQGTNYEQYF
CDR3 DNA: TGTGCCAGCAGTTGGCAGGGCACGAACTACGAGCAGTACTTC

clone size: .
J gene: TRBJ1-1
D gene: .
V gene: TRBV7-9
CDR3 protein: CASSYTSYEAFF
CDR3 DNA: TGTGCCAGCAGCTATACGTCATATGAAGCTTTCTTT

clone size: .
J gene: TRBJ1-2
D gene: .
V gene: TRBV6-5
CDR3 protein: CASSYSKVRDYGYTF
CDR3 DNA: TGTGCCAGCAGTTACTCGAAGGTCAGGGACTATGGCTACACCTTC

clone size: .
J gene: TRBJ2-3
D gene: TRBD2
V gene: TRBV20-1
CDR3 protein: CSAREGAGGQTQYF
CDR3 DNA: TGCAGTGCTAGAGAGGGAGCGGGGGGGCAAACGCAGTATTTT

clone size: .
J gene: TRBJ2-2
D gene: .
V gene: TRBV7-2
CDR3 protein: CASERGRQNTGELFF
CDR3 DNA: TGTGCCAGCGAAAGGGGAAGACAGAACACCGGGGAGCTGTTTTTT

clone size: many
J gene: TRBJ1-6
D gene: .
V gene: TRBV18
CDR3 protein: CASSPVNSPLHF
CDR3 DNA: TGTGCCAGCTCACCAGTTAATTCACCCCTCCACTTT

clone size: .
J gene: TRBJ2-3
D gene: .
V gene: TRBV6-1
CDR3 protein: CASRGPGGDTQYF
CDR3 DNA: TGTGCCAGCAGGGGCCCCGGCGGGGATACGCAGTATTTT

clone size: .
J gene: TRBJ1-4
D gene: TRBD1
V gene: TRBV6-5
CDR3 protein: CASRLQGLGEKLFF
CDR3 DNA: TGTGCCAGCAGGCTACAGGGGTTAGGGGAAAAACTGTTTTTT

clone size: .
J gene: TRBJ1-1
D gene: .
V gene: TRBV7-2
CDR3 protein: CASSSAVTEAFF
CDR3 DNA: TGTGCCAGCAGCTCTGCCGTCACTGAAGCTTTCTTT

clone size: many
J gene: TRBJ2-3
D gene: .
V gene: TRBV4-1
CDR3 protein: CASSLTWGFYKSSTDTQYF
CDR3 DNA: TGCGCCAGCAGCCTTACCTGGGGATTCTATAAATCTAGCACAGATACGCAGTATTTT

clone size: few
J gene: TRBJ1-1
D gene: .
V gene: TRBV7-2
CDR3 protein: CASSLFGDNTEAFF
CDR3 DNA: TGTGCCAGCAGCTTATTTGGGGACAACACTGAAGCTTTCTTT

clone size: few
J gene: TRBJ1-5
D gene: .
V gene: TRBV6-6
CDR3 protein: CASSHRDTHSNQPQHF
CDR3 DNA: TGTGCCAGCAGTCACCGGGACACCCATAGCAATCAGCCCCAGCATTTT

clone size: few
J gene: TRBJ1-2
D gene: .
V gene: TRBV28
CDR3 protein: CASSRRRTHGYTF
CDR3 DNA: TGTGCCAGCAGCAGGCGCAGGACGCATGGCTACACCTTC

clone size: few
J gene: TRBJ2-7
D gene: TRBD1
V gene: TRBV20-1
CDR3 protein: CSASRGQGDYGEQYF
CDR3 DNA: TGCAGTGCTAGTCGGGGACAGGGGGATTACGGCGAGCAGTACTTC

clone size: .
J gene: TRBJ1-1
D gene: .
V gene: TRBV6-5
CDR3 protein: CASSYSLVIPEAFF
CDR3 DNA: TGTGCCAGCAGTTACTCGTTAGTCATACCTGAAGCTTTCTTT

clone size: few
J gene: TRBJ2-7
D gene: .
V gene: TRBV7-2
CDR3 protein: CASSSSPGPDYEQYF
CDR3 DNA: TGTGCCAGCAGTTCCAGCCCGGGTCCGGACTACGAGCAGTACTTC

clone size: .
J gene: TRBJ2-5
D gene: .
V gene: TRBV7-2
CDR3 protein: CASNRRAVRETQYF
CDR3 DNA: TGTGCCAGCAACCGCCGAGCGGTGAGAGAGACCCAGTACTTC

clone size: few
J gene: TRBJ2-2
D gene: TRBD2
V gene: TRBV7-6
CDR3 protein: CASSSFTSGGQGSTGELFF
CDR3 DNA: TGTGCCAGCAGCAGCTTTACTAGCGGGGGTCAGGGGTCCACCGGGGAGCTGTTTTTT

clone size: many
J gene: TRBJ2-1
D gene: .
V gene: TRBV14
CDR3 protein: CASSQPTTGYNEQFF
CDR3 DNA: TGTGCCAGCAGCCAGCCAACGACAGGTTACAATGAGCAGTTCTTC

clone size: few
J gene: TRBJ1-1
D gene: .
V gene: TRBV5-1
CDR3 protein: CASSLYGTGTEAFF
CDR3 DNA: TGCGCCAGCAGCTTGTACGGGACGGGGACTGAAGCTTTCTTT

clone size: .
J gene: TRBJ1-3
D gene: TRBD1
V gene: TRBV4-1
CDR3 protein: CASSYRGGGNTIYF
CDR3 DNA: TGCGCCAGCAGTTACAGGGGAGGCGGAAACACCATATATTTT